This T cell receptor beta chain was sequenced for a study of glioma-infiltrating T cells after dendritic cell vaccination. The protocol was immunoSEQ multiplex PCR, while the TCRdb copy is restricted to in-frame clones and leaves out a portion. The sample lists around 60,000 clones, approximately 86% occurring once. The CDR3 has 16 residues. CDR1 SGHTA and CDR2 FQGNSA come from the germline V gene. The ends were cut back, 1 base at V and 1 base at J, with 13 bases in the middle. Time point in this sample: after dendritic cell vaccination, including at tumor progression/relapse. PBMC sampling occurred before vaccination, two weeks after the third dose, and at progression.

The starting material was blood, obtained after dendritic cell vaccination. The sequence derives from a human donor with glioblastoma. The rearrangement joins TRBV7-2 to TRBJ2-5, with a tentative D call TRBD1 (5 bases). The CDR3 sequence: CASSLGRQPVQETQYF. The CDR3 DNA reads TGTGCCAGCAGCTTAGGCCGACAGCCCGTCCAAGAGACCCAGTACTTC. The full variable domain, with the rest looked up from reference TRBV7-2 and TRBJ2-5, is GAGVSQSPSNKVTEKGKDVELRCDPISGHTALYWYRQSLGQGLEFLIYFQGNSAPDKSGLPSDRFSAERTGGSVSTLTIQRTQQEDSAVYLCASSLGRQPVQETQYFGPGTRLLVL.